The clone carrying this T cell receptor beta chain was seen a few times. Antigen specificity is unknown. RNA extraction was followed by reverse transcription into cDNA, which acted as the sequencing template. Generated by immunoSEQ multiplex PCR, the TCRdb table keeps only in-frame clones and is missing some. Here the sample spans about 92,000 clones, about 40% being singletons. This record belongs to a study of CD8+ T cells in alopecia areata. General study points: With one nonresponder, baseline CD8+ expansion's link to response remains uncertain.

Germline loops: CDR1 SQVTM, CDR2 ANQGSEA. This CDR3 spans 13 amino acids. V shed 2 bases and J shed 3 bases, with 11 bases lying between them. Treatment meaning: oral pan-JAK inhibitor, 5-10 mg twice daily. Alopecia areata patients gave lesional scalp punch biopsies and peripheral blood samples. Sequenced material: CD8+ T cells sorted from blood, taken at week 24, from a patient treated with tofacitinib. The V and J genes are TRBV29-1 and TRBJ2-7; TRBD2 might be the D (6 bases). This sequence originates from a human donor with alopecia areata. CDR3 DNA: TGCAGCGTTGAAAGGGGAGGAGACTACGAGCAGTACTTC. Its protein product is CSVERGGDYEQYF.